This TCR beta chain is drawn from a study of shared clonotypes between healthy human individuals. Unsorted PBMC DNA sequencing spanned ten immunoSEQ deep assay plates. Profiling relied on immunoSEQ multiplex PCR, and the TCRdb table lists in-frame clones only, not all of them. The sample has 490,000 or so clones, around 78% seen once. Each sample came from a Caucasian adult donor living in Nashville, Tennessee. The CDR3 consists of 17 residues. V lost 4 bases, J lost 2 bases, and 10 bases stayed unmatched. The germline V gene has CDR1 SGHRS and CDR2 YFSETQ. V is TRBV5-1 and J is TRBJ2-7; 12 bases fit TRBD2. Sequencing was done on a sample of PBMCs. This sequence was found in a woman between 40 and 55 years old in good health. Some clones in this sample may be carry-over from other donors' samples. CDR3 residues: CASSPFPSGRAPYEQYF. In DNA, the CDR3 is TGCGCCAGCAGCCCTTTCCCTAGCGGGAGGGCCCCCTACGAGCAGTACTTC.